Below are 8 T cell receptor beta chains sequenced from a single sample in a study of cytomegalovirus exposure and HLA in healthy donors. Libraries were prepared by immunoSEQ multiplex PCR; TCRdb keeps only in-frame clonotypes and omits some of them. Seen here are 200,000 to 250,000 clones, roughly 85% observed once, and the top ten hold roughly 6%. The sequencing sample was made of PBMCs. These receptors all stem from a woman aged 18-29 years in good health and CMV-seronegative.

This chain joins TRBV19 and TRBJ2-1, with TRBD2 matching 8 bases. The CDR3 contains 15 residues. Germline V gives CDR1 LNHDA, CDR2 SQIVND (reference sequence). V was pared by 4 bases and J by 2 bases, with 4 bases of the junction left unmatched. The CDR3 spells CASSTTSATYNEQFF. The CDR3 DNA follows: TGTGCCAGTAGTACGACTAGCGCCACCTACAATGAGCAGTTCTTC.

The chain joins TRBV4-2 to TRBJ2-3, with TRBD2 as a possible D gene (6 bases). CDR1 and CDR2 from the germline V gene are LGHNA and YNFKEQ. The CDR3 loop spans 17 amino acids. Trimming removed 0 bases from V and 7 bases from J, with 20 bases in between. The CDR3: CASSQDLDGSLPHTQYF. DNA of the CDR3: TGTGCCAGCAGCCAAGATTTGGACGGGAGCCTCCCCCATACGCAGTATTTT.

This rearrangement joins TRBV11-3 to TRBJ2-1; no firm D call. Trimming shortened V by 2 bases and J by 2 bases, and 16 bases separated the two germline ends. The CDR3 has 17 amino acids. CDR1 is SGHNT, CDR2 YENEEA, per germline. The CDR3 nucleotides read TGTGCCAGCAGCTTACGGAGTTCTCATTCACCCTACAATGAGCAGTTCTTC. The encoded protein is CASSLRSSHSPYNEQFF.

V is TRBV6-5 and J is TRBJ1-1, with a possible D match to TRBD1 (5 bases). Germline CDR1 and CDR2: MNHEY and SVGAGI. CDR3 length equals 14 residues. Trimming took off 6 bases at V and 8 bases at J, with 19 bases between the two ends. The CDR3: CASSSGTSGLEAFF. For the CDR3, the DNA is TGTGCCAGCAGCTCCGGGACCTCCGGGCTGGAAGCTTTCTTT.

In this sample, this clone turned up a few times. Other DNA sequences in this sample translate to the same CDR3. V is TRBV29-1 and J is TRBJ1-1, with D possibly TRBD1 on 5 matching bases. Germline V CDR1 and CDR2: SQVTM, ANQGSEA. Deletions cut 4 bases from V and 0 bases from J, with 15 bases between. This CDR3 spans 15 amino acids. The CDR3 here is CSVGPGWGMNTEAFF. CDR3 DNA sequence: TGCAGCGTTGGTCCGGGATGGGGGATGAACACTGAAGCTTTCTTT. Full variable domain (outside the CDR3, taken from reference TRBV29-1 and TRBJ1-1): SAVISQKPSRDICQRGTSLTIQCQVDSQVTMMFWYRQQPGQSLTLIATANQGSEATYESGFVIDKFPISRPNLTFSTLTVSNMSPEDSSIYLCSVGPGWGMNTEAFFGQGTRLTVV.

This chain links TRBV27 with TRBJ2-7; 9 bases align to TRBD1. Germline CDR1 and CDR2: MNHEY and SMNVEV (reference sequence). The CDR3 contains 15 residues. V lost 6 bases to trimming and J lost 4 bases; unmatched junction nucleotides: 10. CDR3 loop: CASSRPVTGGYEQYF. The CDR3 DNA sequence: TGTGCCAGCAGCAGACCGGTGACAGGGGGTTACGAGCAGTACTTC.

CDR3 amino acids: CASSLPPLGGEQFF. DNA for the CDR3: TGTGCCAGCAGCTTACCCCCACTGGGAGGTGAGCAGTTCTTC. The chain employs TRBV7-2 and TRBJ2-1, with a possible D match to TRBD2 (6 bases). Germline loops: CDR1 SGHTA, CDR2 FQGNSA. V dropped 2 bases and J dropped 9 bases, with 14 bases sitting between them. This CDR3 is 14 amino acids long. The whole variable domain, filled in from reference TRBV7-2 and TRBJ2-1, reads GAGVSQSPSNKVTEKGKDVELRCDPISGHTALYWYRQSLGQGLEFLIYFQGNSAPDKSGLPSDRFSAERTGGSVSTLTIQRTQQEDSAVYLCASSLPPLGGEQFFGPGTRLTVL.

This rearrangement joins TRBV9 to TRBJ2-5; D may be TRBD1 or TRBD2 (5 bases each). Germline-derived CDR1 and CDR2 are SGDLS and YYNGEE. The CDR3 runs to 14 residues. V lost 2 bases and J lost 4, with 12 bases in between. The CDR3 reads CASSVTSRGETQYF. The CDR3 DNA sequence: TGTGCCAGCAGCGTGACCTCGAGGGGAGAGACCCAGTACTTC. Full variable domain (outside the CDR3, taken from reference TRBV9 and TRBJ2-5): DSGVTQTPKHLITATGQRVTLRCSPRSGDLSVYWYQQSLDQGLQFLIQYYNGEERAKGNILERFSAQQFPDLHSELNLSSLELGDSALYFCASSVTSRGETQYFGPGTRLLVL.